Following are 15 T cell receptor beta chains from one sample sequenced in a study of T cell responses to AZD1222 COVID-19 vaccine. Generated by immunoSEQ multiplex PCR, the TCRdb table keeps only in-frame clones and is missing some. The data show over 130,000 clones, around nine tenths seen once. The source was peripheral blood, collected on day 0 of AZD1222 vaccination. The origin of the receptors is an adult in good health.

The chain combines TRBV5-6 with TRBJ2-7; tentatively, D is TRBD2 (5 bases). This CDR3 has 12 amino acids. Trimming pared 2 bases from V and 3 bases from J, leaving 6 bases between. The germline CDR1 and CDR2 sequences are SGHDT and YYEEEE. CDR3 region: CASSFGGYEQYF. The CDR3 region has the DNA TGTGCCAGCAGCTTTGGAGGCTACGAGCAGTACTTC.

This chain joins TRBV5-1 and TRBJ2-5, with D possibly TRBD2 on 6 matching bases. Trimming shortened V by 5 bases and J by 5 bases, and 10 bases separated the two germline ends. Germline V lookup: CDR1 SGHRS, CDR2 YFSETQ. CDR3 size: 12 residues. The CDR3 coding sequence is TGCGCCAGCAGGGGGGGTAGGGAGACCCAGTACTTC. Amino acid sequence: CASRGGRETQYF.

The chain carries TRBV6-5 and TRBJ2-2; TRBD1 is a possible D gene (7 bases). The CDR3 has 15 amino acids. V was cut by 6 bases and J by 7 bases, with 18 bases left in between. CDR1 MNHEY and CDR2 SVGAGI come from the germline V gene. The DNA of the CDR3 is TGTGCCAGCAGGGTCACAGGGGAGGAGAGCGGGGAGCTGTTTTTT. Protein: CASRVTGEESGELFF.

The chain combines TRBV2 with TRBJ2-2; 9 nucleotides agree with TRBD2. The CDR3 contains 15 residues. The trim removed 5 bases at V and 1 base at J, leaving 2 bases unmatched. CDR1 and CDR2 from the germline V gene are SNHLY and FYNNEI. The CDR3 nucleotides are TGTGCCAGCAGTATACTAGCGGGGAACACCGGGGAGCTGTTTTTT. Its protein is CASSILAGNTGELFF.

CDR3 nucleotides: TGTGCCAGCAGGGACGGAACGAACACTGAAGCTTTCTTT. This codes for CASRDGTNTEAFF. The chain carries TRBV28 and TRBJ1-1; D is uncertain. The CDR3 consists of 13 residues. Germline CDR1 reads MDHEN; CDR2 reads SYDVKM. The V end lost 6 bases, the J end lost 1 base, and 9 bases lay between the germline ends. Full variable domain (missing parts from reference TRBV28 and TRBJ1-1): DVKVTQSSRYLVKRTGEKVFLECVQDMDHENMFWYRQDPGLGLRLIYFSYDVKMKEKGDIPEGYSVSREKKERFSLILESASTNQTSMYLCASRDGTNTEAFFGQGTRLTVV.

The chain has TRBV28 and TRBJ1-6, with D perhaps matching TRBD1 (5 bases). Trimming pared 2 bases from V and 5 bases from J, leaving 10 bases between. The CDR3 is 15 residues long. In germline, CDR1 is MDHEN, CDR2 SYDVKM. This CDR3 is CASSLGGSHNSPLHF. DNA for the CDR3: TGTGCCAGCAGTTTAGGGGGTTCCCATAATTCACCCCTCCACTTT.

The chain employs TRBV7-9 and TRBJ1-2; possible D gene TRBD1, 6 bases. Germline V gene lookup returns CDR1 SEHNR and CDR2 FQNEAQ (reference sequence). The V end lost 3 bases, the J end lost 2 bases, and 25 bases lay between the germline ends. The CDR3 totals 19 residues. CDR3 bases: TGTGCCAGCAGCTTTCATTTACTCGACAGGCAAAAAGACAACTATGGCTACACCTTC. Translated: CASSFHLLDRQKDNYGYTF.

The genes are TRBV29-1 and TRBJ1-2, with a tentative D call TRBD1 (6 bases). The CDR3 consists of 12 residues. Germline CDR1 and CDR2: SQVTM and ANQGSEA. V was trimmed by 3 bases and J by 4 bases, leaving 9 bases between them. This CDR3 is CSVDPDSYGYTF. The DNA for the CDR3 is TGCAGCGTTGATCCGGACAGCTATGGCTACACCTTC.

V and J are TRBV19 and TRBJ1-5; D remains unclear. Germline CDR1 and CDR2: LNHDA and SQIVND (reference sequence). Trimming pared 8 bases from V and 4 bases from J, leaving 18 bases between. There are 15 residues in the CDR3. This chain's CDR3 is CASSREGSFNQPQHF. In DNA, the CDR3 is TGTGCCAGTTCACGTGAGGGCAGTTTTAATCAGCCCCAGCATTTT.

The rearrangement joins TRBV7-9 to TRBJ1-1, with 8 bases aligning to TRBD1. The germline V gene encodes CDR1 SEHNR and CDR2 FQNEAQ (reference sequence). V was pared by 2 bases and J by 1 base, with 6 bases of the junction left unmatched. The CDR3 consists of 16 residues. CDR3 protein: CASSLPSTGGNTEAFF. The CDR3 DNA sequence: TGTGCCAGCAGCTTACCAAGCACAGGGGGGAACACTGAAGCTTTCTTT.

The V gene is TRBV25-1, the J gene TRBJ2-7; D is undetermined. The length of the CDR3 is 12 residues. Trimming stripped 3 bases from V and 6 bases from J, with 9 bases between. Germline V lookup: CDR1 MGHDK, CDR2 SYGVNS. The CDR3 protein is CASSDASVEQYF. The CDR3 DNA reads as TGTGCCAGCAGTGACGCGTCGGTCGAGCAGTACTTC.

The J gene is TRBJ1-1, the V gene TRBV30; no clear D. CDR1 is GTSNPN, CDR2 SVGIG, per germline (reference sequence). V lost 0 bases, J lost 0 bases, and 8 bases lay in between. This CDR3 spans 14 amino acids. This chain's CDR3 is CAWSVGGMNTEAFF. In nucleotides, the CDR3 is TGTGCCTGGAGTGTGGGAGGTATGAACACTGAAGCTTTCTTT.

The chain has TRBV28 and TRBJ1-5; no firm D call. Trimming stripped 6 bases from V and 6 bases from J, with 9 bases between. The CDR3 has 12 residues. The germline V gene encodes CDR1 MDHEN and CDR2 SYDVKM. CDR3 sequence: CASRLGLQPQHF. DNA for the CDR3: TGTGCCAGCAGGCTGGGCCTTCAGCCCCAGCATTTT.

Points on this clone: The same CDR3 also results from other DNA sequences found in this sample. This chain joins TRBV29-1 and TRBJ1-2; D is unclear. V was shortened by 1 base and J by 4 bases, with 7 bases between the two germline ends. Germline CDR1 is SQVTM and CDR2 is ANQGSEA. The CDR3 extends over 12 amino acids. The CDR3 coding sequence is TGCAGCGTTGAAGGCGGACCCTATGGCTACACCTTC. Its protein product is CSVEGGPYGYTF.

This clone was picked up a small number of times. CDR3 coding DNA: TGCGCCAGCAGCTTGGAGGGGTTTCAGGGAGAGACCCAGTACTTC. Protein: CASSLEGFQGETQYF. This chain joins TRBV5-1 and TRBJ2-5; TRBD1 is a possible D gene (5 bases). This CDR3 is built from 15 residues. Germline V gene sequence: CDR1 SGHRS, CDR2 YFSETQ. Trimming cost V 0 bases and J 4 bases, with 13 bases left between them. The whole variable domain, filled in from reference TRBV5-1 and TRBJ2-5, reads KAGVTQTPRYLIKTRGQQVTLSCSPISGHRSVSWYQQTPGQGLQFLFEYFSETQRNKGNFPGRFSGRQFSNSRSEMNVSTLELGDSALYLCASSLEGFQGETQYFGPGTRLLVL.